The 19 T cell receptor beta chains listed next were all sequenced from one sample in a study of blood T cell repertoires in COVID-19 (TCRdb year 2020). Library generation was performed with the immunoSEQ multiplex PCR assay. TCRdb obtained this table from immuneACCESS and retained in-frame rearrangements with V and J assigned. These tables miss some clones; where compared with another copy, unresolved V genes account for less than half of the shortfall, and the remainder is unexplained. This sample is represented by 140,000 to 150,000 clones; approximately 86% of them were singletons. Approximately 0.95% of the sample rests with the top ten. The specimen sequenced was peripheral blood. The receptors were gathered from a woman in her forties or fifties with acute or convalescent COVID-19.

This rearrangement joins TRBV4-2 to TRBJ2-1; 8 nucleotides agree with TRBD2. This CDR3 contains 12 residues. Trimming cost V 0 bases and J 15 bases; bases outside gene matches: 4. The germline gives CDR1 LGHNA, CDR2 YNFKEQ. CDR3 protein: CASSQEAGAGFF. DNA of the CDR3: TGTGCCAGCAGCCAAGAAGCGGGGGCGGGGTTCTTC.

The chain recombines TRBV6-5 with TRBJ1-2, with D possibly being TRBD1 (5 bases). Between the trimmed V and J ends, which lost 4 bases and 5 bases, there was a span of 8 bases. The length of the CDR3 is 12 residues. Germline V CDR1 and CDR2: MNHEY, SVGAGI. CDR3 nucleotides: TGTGCCAGCAGTTCCGCAGGGTATGGCTACACCTTC. This translates into CASSSAGYGYTF.

This chain links TRBV6-5 with TRBJ2-3; no reliable D call. Trimming cost V 2 bases and J 4 bases, with 7 bases left between them. The germline gives CDR1 MNHEY, CDR2 SVGAGI. The CDR3 runs to 13 residues. The CDR3 here is CASSYPRPDTQYF. The CDR3 DNA follows: TGTGCCAGCAGTTACCCCCGTCCAGATACGCAGTATTTT.

The genes are TRBV19 and TRBJ2-2, with a tentative D call TRBD2 (5 bases). Trimming took 5 bases from V and 5 from J, leaving 12 bases between them. CDR1 is LNHDA and CDR2 is SQIVND in the germline V gene (reference sequence). The CDR3 consists of 14 residues. CDR3 sequence reads: CASSPRARTGELFF. The CDR3 DNA sequence: TGTGCCAGTAGTCCGCGGGCGCGAACCGGGGAGCTGTTTTTT.

The chain couples TRBV19 to TRBJ2-7; perhaps TRBD1 as D (6 bases). Trimming took 7 bases from V and 5 from J, leaving 15 bases between them. CDR3 length: 13 amino acids. The germline V gene has CDR1 LNHDA and CDR2 SQIVND (reference sequence). As DNA, the CDR3 is TGTGCCAGTACTATGACAGGTATCGACGAGCAGTACTTC. Translation: CASTMTGIDEQYF.

This clone occurred a few times. The rearrangement links TRBV19 to TRBJ1-2; D is unresolved. With 7 bases removed from V and 3 bases from J, the gap between germline ends came to 18 bases. CDR1 LNHDA and CDR2 SQIVND come from the germline V gene (reference sequence). This CDR3 contains 15 residues. The CDR3 sequence is CASTSVVGGHYGYTF. The CDR3 nucleotides are TGTGCCAGTACCTCCGTGGTAGGAGGGCACTATGGCTACACCTTC.

The chain employs TRBV5-4 and TRBJ2-1; 12 bases are shared with TRBD2. The CDR3 has 16 amino acids. CDR1 is SGHNT, CDR2 YYREEE, per germline (reference sequence). The J segment lost 15 bases and the V segment lost 4 bases, leaving 17 bases of the junction unmatched. As DNA, the CDR3 is TGTGCCAGCAGCCTAGCGGGGGGGCCGCTCCCCTCCGTTCTGTTCTTC. Amino acid sequence: CASSLAGGPLPSVLFF.

This sequence joins TRBV18 and TRBJ1-4, with D possibly matching TRBD1 (5 bases). This CDR3 spans 15 amino acids. Trimming took 3 bases from V and 8 from J, leaving 16 bases between them. CDR1 is KGHSH, CDR2 LQKENI, per germline. The CDR3 loop is CASSPAPGPEEKLFF. Written as DNA, the CDR3 is TGTGCCAGCTCACCTGCTCCAGGGCCTGAAGAAAAACTGTTTTTT.

The rearrangement links TRBV5-1 to TRBJ2-3; 10 bases align to TRBD2. Germline CDR1 SGHRS, CDR2 YFSETQ. V was pared by 0 bases and J by 5 bases, with 3 bases of the junction left unmatched. The CDR3 spans 15 residues. In nucleotides, the CDR3 is TGCGCCAGCAGCTTGGAAGCGGGAGGGGTAGATACGCAGTATTTT. This codes for CASSLEAGGVDTQYF.

V gene TRBV2 combines with J gene TRBJ1-1; D unclear. The CDR3 covers 12 residues. Trimming removed 7 bases at V and 1 base at J, with 7 bases between. CDR1 is SNHLY and CDR2 is FYNNEI in the germline V gene. CDR3 nucleotide sequence: TGTGCCAGCATGGCAGGGAACACTGAAGCTTTCTTT. This sequence encodes CASMAGNTEAFF.

CDR3 amino acids: CASSRDRTTEAFF. The CDR3 DNA is TGTGCCAGCAGCCGCGACAGGACCACTGAAGCTTTCTTT. The gene calls are TRBV7-3 and TRBJ1-1; a weak D match, TRBD1 (6 bases). CDR3 length equals 13 residues. Per the germline V gene, CDR1 is SGHTA and CDR2 is FQGTGA. The germline V and J ends were trimmed by 5 bases and 4 bases, with 11 bases remaining between them.

J is TRBJ2-1 and V is TRBV24-1, with D tentatively TRBD1 (6 bases). The CDR3 runs 15 residues. Germline values: CDR1 KGHDR, CDR2 SFDVKD. The V gene lost 0 bases and the J gene lost 8 bases, with 13 bases spanning the gap. CDR3 DNA sequence: TGTGCCACCAGTGATTTGTTCAGGGGAGAGGATGAGCAGTTCTTC. Its translation is CATSDLFRGEDEQFF.

The CDR3 coding sequence is TGTGCCAGCAGTCCCCGGACAGGCCTCAATCAGCCCCAGCATTTT. The encoded protein is CASSPRTGLNQPQHF. The chain uses TRBV6-6 and TRBJ1-5; 7 bases align to TRBD1. Germline loops: CDR1 MNHNY, CDR2 SVGAGI (reference sequence). Losses at the gene ends were 5 bases for V and 3 bases for J; bases not matched to a gene: 7. This CDR3 has 15 residues.

The chain recombines TRBV9 with TRBJ2-1, with 8 bases aligning to TRBD2. Unmatched junction bases numbered 12, after V lost 1 base and J lost 3 bases. CDR1 and CDR2 from the germline V gene are SGDLS and YYNGEE. CDR3 length: 18 amino acids. This CDR3 is CASSVSLSGRGVYNEQFF. CDR3 nucleotides: TGTGCCAGCAGCGTATCATTGTCCGGGCGGGGGGTCTACAATGAGCAGTTCTTC. The whole variable domain, filled in from reference TRBV9 and TRBJ2-1, reads DSGVTQTPKHLITATGQRVTLRCSPRSGDLSVYWYQQSLDQGLQFLIQYYNGEERAKGNILERFSAQQFPDLHSELNLSSLELGDSALYFCASSVSLSGRGVYNEQFFGPGTRLTVL.

The J gene is TRBJ2-7, the V gene TRBV6-2 or TRBV6-3, with 9 bases matching TRBD2. Germline V gives CDR1 MNHEY, CDR2 SVGEGT. The CDR3 runs 14 residues. The ends lost 2 bases at V and 4 bases at J; junction bases unmatched: 3. The CDR3 coding sequence is TGTGCCAGCAGTTACGCGGGAGGGAGGTACGAGCAGTACTTC. Translation: CASSYAGGRYEQYF.

The gene calls are TRBV18 and TRBJ2-5; 9 bases align to TRBD1. The CDR3 loop spans 15 amino acids. Germline CDR1 KGHSH, CDR2 LQKENI. With V trimmed by 5 bases and J by 3 bases, 7 bases remained unmatched. The CDR3 bases are TGTGCCAGCTCATCGACAGGGGGTATGGAAGAGACCCAGTACTTC. This sequence encodes CASSSTGGMEETQYF.

The V call is TRBV5-1, the J call TRBJ2-3; no firm D call. The length of the CDR3 is 14 residues. Per the germline V gene, CDR1 is SGHRS and CDR2 is YFSETQ. Trimming cost V 7 bases and J 0 bases, with 12 bases left between them. The chain's CDR3 is CASAESQSTDTQYF. The CDR3 region has the DNA TGCGCCAGCGCGGAGTCTCAAAGCACAGATACGCAGTATTTT.

J is TRBJ1-2 and V is TRBV10-2, with D perhaps matching TRBD1 (5 bases). The CDR3 is made up of 14 amino acids. The ends were cut back, 3 bases at V and 3 bases at J, with 11 bases in the middle. Germline V gene data show CDR1 as WSHSY and CDR2 as SAAADI. CDR3 DNA: TGCGCCAGCAGTGATCTTGGGGCACACTATGGCTACACCTTC. Translating it yields CASSDLGAHYGYTF.

This clone was seen a few times. J is TRBJ1-3 and V is TRBV7-9; TRBD1 matches 10 bases. Germline V CDR1 and CDR2: SEHNR, FQNEAQ (reference sequence). V shed 5 bases and J 0 bases; nucleotides not matched to a gene: 10. This CDR3 region has 18 residues. The CDR3 bases are TGTGCCAGCAGCCCCCTGGAGGGACAGGGGACCTCTGGAAACACCATATATTTT. Protein sequence: CASSPLEGQGTSGNTIYF. The full variable domain, with the rest looked up from reference TRBV7-9 and TRBJ1-3, is DTGVSQNPRHKITKRGQNVTFRCDPISEHNRLYWYRQTLGQGPEFLTYFQNEAQLEKSRLLSDRFSAERPKGSFSTLEIQRTEQGDSAMYLCASSPLEGQGTSGNTIYFGEGSWLTVV.